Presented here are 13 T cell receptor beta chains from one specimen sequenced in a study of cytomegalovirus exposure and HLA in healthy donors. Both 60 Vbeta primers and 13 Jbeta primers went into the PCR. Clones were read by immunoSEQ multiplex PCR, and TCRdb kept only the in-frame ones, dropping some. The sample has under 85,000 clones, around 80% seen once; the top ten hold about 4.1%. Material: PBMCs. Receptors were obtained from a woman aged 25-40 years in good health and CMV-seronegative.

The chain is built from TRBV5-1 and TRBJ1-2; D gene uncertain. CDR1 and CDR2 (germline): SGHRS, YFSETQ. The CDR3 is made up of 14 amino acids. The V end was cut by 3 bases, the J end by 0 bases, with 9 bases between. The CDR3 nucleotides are TGCGCCAGCAGCTCCGCGGGCGCTAACTATGGCTACACCTTC. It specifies CASSSAGANYGYTF. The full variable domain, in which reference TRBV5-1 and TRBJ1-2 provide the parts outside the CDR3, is KAGVTQTPRYLIKTRGQQVTLSCSPISGHRSVSWYQQTPGQGLQFLFEYFSETQRNKGNFPGRFSGRQFSNSRSEMNVSTLELGDSALYLCASSSAGANYGYTFGSGTRLTVV.

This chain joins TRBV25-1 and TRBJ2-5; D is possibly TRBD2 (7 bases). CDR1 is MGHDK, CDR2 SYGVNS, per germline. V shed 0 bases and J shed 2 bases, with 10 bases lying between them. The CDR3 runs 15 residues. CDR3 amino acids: CASSEYGRGQETQYF. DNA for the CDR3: TGTGCCAGCAGTGAATATGGGAGGGGGCAAGAGACCCAGTACTTC.

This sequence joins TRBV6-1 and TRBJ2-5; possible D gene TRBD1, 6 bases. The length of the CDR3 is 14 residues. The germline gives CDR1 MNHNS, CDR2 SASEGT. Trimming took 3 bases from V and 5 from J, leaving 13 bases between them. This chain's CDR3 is CASSDRGFKETQYF. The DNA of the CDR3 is TGTGCCAGCAGTGATAGGGGGTTTAAGGAGACCCAGTACTTC.

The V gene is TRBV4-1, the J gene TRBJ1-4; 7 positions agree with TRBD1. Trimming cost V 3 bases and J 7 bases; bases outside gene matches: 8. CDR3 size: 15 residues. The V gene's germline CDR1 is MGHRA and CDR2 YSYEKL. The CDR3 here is CASSHSGTEVEKLFF. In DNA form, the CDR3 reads TGCGCCAGCAGCCACTCCGGGACAGAGGTTGAAAAACTGTTTTTT.

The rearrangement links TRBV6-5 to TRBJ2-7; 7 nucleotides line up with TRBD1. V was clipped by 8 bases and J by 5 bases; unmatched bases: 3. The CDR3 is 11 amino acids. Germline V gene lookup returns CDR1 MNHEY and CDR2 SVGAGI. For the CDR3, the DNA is TGTGCCAGCGCGACAGGGAACGAGCAGTACTTC. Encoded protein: CASATGNEQYF.

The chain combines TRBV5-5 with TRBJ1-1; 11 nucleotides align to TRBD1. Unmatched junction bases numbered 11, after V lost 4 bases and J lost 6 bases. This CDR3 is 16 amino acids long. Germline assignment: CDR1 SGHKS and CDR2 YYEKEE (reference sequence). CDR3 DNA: TGTGCCAGCAGCCTCACCCCGGGACAGGGGGGGGCTGAAGCTTTCTTT. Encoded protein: CASSLTPGQGGAEAFF.

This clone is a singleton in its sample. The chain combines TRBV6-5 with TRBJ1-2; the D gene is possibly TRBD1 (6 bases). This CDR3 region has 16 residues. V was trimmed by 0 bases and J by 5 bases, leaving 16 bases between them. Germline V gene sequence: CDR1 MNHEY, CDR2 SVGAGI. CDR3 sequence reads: CASSYSFNSQGYGYTF. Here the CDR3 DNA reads TGTGCCAGCAGTTACTCGTTTAATTCTCAGGGGTATGGCTACACCTTC.

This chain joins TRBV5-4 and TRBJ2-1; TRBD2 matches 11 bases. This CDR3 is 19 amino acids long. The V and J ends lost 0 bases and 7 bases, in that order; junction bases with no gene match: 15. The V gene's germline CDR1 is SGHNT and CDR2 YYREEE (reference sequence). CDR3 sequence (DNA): TGTGCCAGCAGCTTGGGAGGGGCCACTAGCGGGGGCAGGGGGAATGAGCAGTTCTTC. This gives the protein CASSLGGATSGGRGNEQFF.

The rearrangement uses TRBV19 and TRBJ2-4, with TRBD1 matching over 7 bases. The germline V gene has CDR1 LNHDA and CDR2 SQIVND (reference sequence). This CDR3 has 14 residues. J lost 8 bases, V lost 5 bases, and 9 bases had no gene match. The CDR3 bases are TGTGCCAGTAGTGTTCTAGGGGGCTGGGACATTCAGTACTTC. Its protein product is CASSVLGGWDIQYF. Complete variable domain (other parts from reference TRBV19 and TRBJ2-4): DGGITQSPKYLFRKEGQNVTLSCEQNLNHDAMYWYRQDPGQGLRLIYYSQIVNDFQKGDIAEGYSVSREKKESFPLTVTSAQKNPTAFYLCASSVLGGWDIQYFGAGTRLSVL.

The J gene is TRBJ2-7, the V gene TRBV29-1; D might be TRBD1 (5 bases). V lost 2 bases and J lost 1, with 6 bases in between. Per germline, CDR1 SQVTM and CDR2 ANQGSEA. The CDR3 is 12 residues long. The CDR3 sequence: CSVESGSYEQYF. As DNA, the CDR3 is TGCAGCGTTGAATCAGGGTCCTACGAGCAGTACTTC.

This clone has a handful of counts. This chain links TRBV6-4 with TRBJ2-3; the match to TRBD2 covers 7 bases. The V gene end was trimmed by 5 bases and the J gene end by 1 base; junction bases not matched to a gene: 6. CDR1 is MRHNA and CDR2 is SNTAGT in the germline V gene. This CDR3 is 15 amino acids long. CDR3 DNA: TGTGCCAGCAGTCCCGGCGGGGGAGGCACAGATACGCAGTATTTT. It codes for CASSPGGGGTDTQYF.

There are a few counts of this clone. The CDR3 is CASSPSTGAQREKLFF. CDR3 in DNA: TGCGCCAGCAGCCCCTCGACAGGGGCCCAGAGGGAAAAACTGTTTTTT. V usage is TRBV4-1 and J usage is TRBJ1-4, with 8 positions matching TRBD1. Germline V gene data show CDR1 as MGHRA and CDR2 as YSYEKL. V dropped 4 bases and J dropped 8; count of bases not matched to a gene: 12. The CDR3 length is 16 residues.

The CDR3 DNA reads TGCGCCAGCAGCGTAAACCTCGGCTACGAGCAGTACTTC. This gives the protein CASSVNLGYEQYF. The chain employs TRBV4-1 and TRBJ2-7, with unresolved D. Trimming cost V 5 bases and J 3 bases, with 11 bases left between them. The CDR3 has 13 residues. CDR1 is MGHRA, CDR2 YSYEKL, per germline.